This passage covers 21 T cell receptor beta chains from one sample sequenced in a study of cytomegalovirus exposure and HLA in healthy donors. The primer mix had 60 Vbeta and 13 Jbeta primers. This table comes from immunoSEQ multiplex PCR, and its TCRdb copy is limited to in-frame clones, with some not included. The sample has over 85,000 clones; about four fifths are singletons. Sequenced material: PBMCs. The receptors were sampled from a man aged 35 to 55 in good health and CMV-seropositive.

The chain uses TRBV11-3 and TRBJ1-1, with D hard to call. CDR1 is SGHNT, CDR2 YENEEA, per germline. The CDR3 loop spans 16 amino acids. Trimming left V 1 base short and J 7 bases short, with 19 bases between. This chain's CDR3 is CASSLVGPGGPNEAFF. The CDR3 nucleotides are TGTGCCAGCAGCTTAGTCGGTCCGGGAGGGCCCAATGAAGCTTTCTTT.

This rearrangement joins TRBV2 to TRBJ2-5; possible D gene TRBD1, 5 bases. This CDR3 comprises 13 residues. Germline V gene sequence: CDR1 SNHLY, CDR2 FYNNEI. The ends were cut back, 7 bases at V and 7 bases at J, with 16 bases in the middle. The CDR3 nucleotides read TGTGCCAGCAACCCAGACAGCCATGGGACCCAGTACTTC. Translation: CASNPDSHGTQYF.

V is TRBV4-1 and J is TRBJ1-2; D perhaps matches TRBD1 (6 bases). The CDR3 extends over 14 amino acids. Between the trimmed V and J ends, which lost 2 bases and 6 bases, there was a span of 13 bases. Germline values: CDR1 MGHRA, CDR2 YSYEKL. The DNA for the CDR3 is TGCGCCAGCAGCCAAACAGGACAGACCCATGGCTACACCTTC. Amino acids: CASSQTGQTHGYTF.

The chain's CDR3 is CATRGTANEKLFF. The DNA for the CDR3 is TGTGCGACTCGGGGGACAGCTAATGAAAAACTGTTTTTT. The rearrangement joins TRBV2 to TRBJ1-4; 7 bases map to TRBD1. The CDR3 covers 13 residues. Germline V CDR1 and CDR2: SNHLY, FYNNEI.

The chain recombines TRBV28 with TRBJ1-4, with 8 bases aligning to TRBD1. V was pared by 10 bases and J by 7 bases, with 17 bases of the junction left unmatched. Germline loops: CDR1 MDHEN, CDR2 SYDVKM. The CDR3 sequence is 16 residues long. As DNA, the CDR3 is TGTGCCACAAGCCGAACTCAGGGGGCGTCGGGTGAAAAACTGTTTTTT. Residues: CATSRTQGASGEKLFF.

The CDR3 here is CACRGTGGGEQFF. DNA of the CDR3: TGTGCCTGCCGGGGGACAGGTGGAGGTGAGCAGTTCTTC. This chain joins TRBV30 and TRBJ2-1, with TRBD1 identical over 8 bases. V shed 6 bases, J shed 9 bases, and the junction held 10 bases outside the gene matches. Germline V CDR1 and CDR2: GTSNPN, SVGIG (reference sequence). There are 13 residues in the CDR3.

The chain links TRBV9 to TRBJ1-1; tentative D call: TRBD1 (5 bases). This CDR3 spans 14 amino acids. Per germline, CDR1 SGDLS and CDR2 YYNGEE. Trimming pared 6 bases from V and 3 bases from J, leaving 15 bases between. The CDR3 spells CASMGDGGDTEAFF. The CDR3 region has the DNA TGTGCCAGCATGGGTGACGGGGGAGACACTGAAGCTTTCTTT. Together with reference TRBV9 and TRBJ1-1, the CDR3 gives the full variable domain: DSGVTQTPKHLITATGQRVTLRCSPRSGDLSVYWYQQSLDQGLQFLIQYYNGEERAKGNILERFSAQQFPDLHSELNLSSLELGDSALYFCASMGDGGDTEAFFGQGTRLTVV.

The rearrangement joins TRBV6-5 to TRBJ1-3; D perhaps matches TRBD1 (6 bases). The CDR3 consists of 14 residues. Trimming took off 7 bases at V and 2 bases at J, with 12 bases between the two ends. Per germline, CDR1 MNHEY and CDR2 SVGAGI. CDR3 protein: CASKDSQTGNTIYF. CDR3 sequence (DNA): TGTGCCAGCAAGGACAGCCAAACTGGAAACACCATATATTTT.

This clone was counted a few times. The chain combines TRBV6-4 with TRBJ2-2; 7 bases fit TRBD1. V lost 5 bases, J lost 0 bases, and 6 bases stayed unmatched. The length of the CDR3 is 16 residues. The germline V gene encodes CDR1 MRHNA and CDR2 SNTAGT. The CDR3 DNA follows: TGTGCCAGCAGTCGACAGGGCCTCGCGAACACCGGGGAGCTGTTTTTT. Its protein is CASSRQGLANTGELFF.

The chain uses TRBV5-1 and TRBJ2-7, with a tentative D call TRBD1 (6 bases). Per the germline V gene, CDR1 is SGHRS and CDR2 is YFSETQ. The germline V and J ends were trimmed by 8 bases and 5 bases, with 17 bases remaining between them. The CDR3 sequence is 13 residues long. CDR3 sequence reads: CASRAQGSDEQYF. The CDR3 DNA reads TGCGCCAGTAGAGCACAGGGTAGCGACGAGCAGTACTTC.

The chain uses TRBV10-3 and TRBJ2-2; weak D call: TRBD2 (5 bases). V was clipped by 1 base and J by 1 base, with 10 bases between them. CDR1 is ENHRY and CDR2 is SYGVKD in the germline V gene. This CDR3 contains 16 residues. CDR3 nucleotides: TGTGCCATCAGTGAGTGGTCGGGAAAGAACACCGGGGAGCTGTTTTTT. It is translated as CAISEWSGKNTGELFF.

As DNA, the CDR3 is TGTGCCAGCAGCTTTGGGAGGGGCAGGAATGAGCAGTTCTTC. It is translated as CASSFGRGRNEQFF. The genes are TRBV11-3 and TRBJ2-1, with 7 bases lining up with TRBD2. Germline values: CDR1 SGHNT, CDR2 YENEEA. This CDR3 contains 14 residues. The V and J ends lost 3 bases and 7 bases, in that order; junction bases with no gene match: 6.

This chain links TRBV6-5 with TRBJ1-4; D gene uncertain. The V end was cut by 4 bases, the J end by 8 bases, with 5 bases between. CDR3 length: 11 residues. The V gene's germline CDR1 is MNHEY and CDR2 SVGAGI. CDR3 nucleotide sequence: TGTGCCAGCAGTTCGGGAGAAAAACTGTTTTTT. Translating gives CASSSGEKLFF.

The chain recombines TRBV6-5 with TRBJ2-7; D is possibly TRBD1 (7 bases). Germline loops: CDR1 MNHEY, CDR2 SVGAGI. The germline V and J ends were trimmed by 8 bases and 0 bases, with 17 bases remaining between them. The CDR3 runs 15 residues. This chain's CDR3 is CASQGGGLSSYEQYF. The CDR3 DNA sequence: TGTGCCAGCCAGGGGGGCGGGTTGAGCTCCTACGAGCAGTACTTC.

V gene TRBV15 combines with J gene TRBJ2-5; the match to TRBD2 covers 12 bases. The junction had 3 bases not matched to a gene; V was cut back by 0 bases and J by 4 bases. The germline gives CDR1 LNHNV, CDR2 YYDKDF (reference sequence). The CDR3 is 16 residues long. CDR3 nucleotides: TGTGCCACCAGCAGAGATCTACTAGCGGGGGGAGAGACCCAGTACTTC. Its translation is CATSRDLLAGGETQYF.

This chain uses TRBV5-4 with TRBJ2-1, with 7 bases lining up with TRBD1. The CDR3 length is 13 residues. Looked up from germline, CDR1 is SGHNT and CDR2 is YYREEE (reference sequence). The V and J ends lost 4 bases and 9 bases, in that order; junction bases with no gene match: 7. CDR3 in amino acids: CASSLDRDGEQFF. As DNA, the CDR3 is TGTGCCAGCAGCCTCGACAGGGACGGTGAGCAGTTCTTC.

This rearrangement joins TRBV5-4 to TRBJ2-7; 7 bases line up with TRBD1. Germline CDR1 and CDR2: SGHNT and YYREEE (reference sequence). This CDR3 has 15 residues. V shed 5 bases and J 5 bases; nucleotides not matched to a gene: 13. CDR3 coding DNA: TGTGCCAGCAGGACCGACAGGGCCAACCTCAACGAGCAGTACTTC. It encodes CASRTDRANLNEQYF.

The sample holds a few counts of this clone. A junction end diverges from the germline sequence, so it may reflect a read error. The CDR3 sequence: CASLPQLAGSTDTQYF. The CDR3 coding sequence is TGTGCCAGCTTACCACAACTAGCGGGGAGCACAGATACGCAGTATTTT. This chain joins TRBV18 and TRBJ2-3; 10 nucleotides line up with TRBD2. The CDR3 sequence is 16 residues long. The germline CDR1 and CDR2 sequences are KGHSH and LQKENI. The whole variable domain, filled in from reference TRBV18 and TRBJ2-3, reads NAGVMQNPRHLVRRRGQEARLRCSPMKGHSHVYWYRQLPEEGLKFMVYLQKENIIDESGMPKERFSAEFPKEGPSILRIQQVVRGDSAAYFCASLPQLAGSTDTQYFGPGTRLTVL.

This clone occurred a few times. The chain uses TRBV5-1 and TRBJ2-1; 11 bases are a match to TRBD1. The J segment lost 3 bases and the V segment lost 1 base, leaving 3 bases of the junction unmatched. This CDR3 has 16 residues. Germline lookup yields CDR1 SGHRS and CDR2 YFSETQ. The CDR3 region is CASSLRGTGGYNEQFF. The CDR3 DNA is TGCGCCAGCAGCTTGAGGGGGACAGGGGGCTACAATGAGCAGTTCTTC.

The rearrangement uses TRBV7-9 and TRBJ1-2; 9 bases align to TRBD1. The CDR3 runs to 15 residues. Germline V gene sequence: CDR1 SEHNR, CDR2 FQNEAQ (reference sequence). The junction had 3 bases not matched to a gene; V was cut back by 4 bases and J by 0 bases. CDR3 region: CASSSRTGANYGYTF. The CDR3 coding sequence is TGTGCCAGCAGCTCAAGGACAGGGGCTAACTATGGCTACACCTTC.

This sequence joins TRBV27 and TRBJ1-5; possible D gene TRBD1, 5 bases. V was trimmed by 6 bases and J by 5 bases, leaving 11 bases between them. The germline V gene has CDR1 MNHEY and CDR2 SMNVEV (reference sequence). The CDR3 sequence is 13 residues long. CDR3 DNA sequence: TGTGCCAGCAGAAGAGACAGTCATCAGCCCCAGCATTTT. Protein product: CASRRDSHQPQHF.